This T cell receptor beta chain is from a study of shared clonotypes between healthy human individuals. General study results and limits: The authors sampled blood alone, and tissue repertoires likely differ.

The germline CDR1 and CDR2 sequences are SNHLY and FYNNEI. Trimming took 7 bases from V and 1 from J; bases not matched to a gene: 2. The CDR3 runs 13 residues. TCRdb's table, derived via immunoSEQ multiplex PCR, lists solely in-frame clones and lacks some. The sample shows approximately 250,000 clones, 50% to 75% of them seen only once. This clone has a handful of counts. The antigen is unknown. Only Caucasian adults living in Nashville, Tennessee made up the donor group. The chain has TRBV2 and TRBJ2-3; 7 bases match TRBD2. The sequence came from a man under 40 in good health. Input material: memory CD4+ T cells sorted from blood. Regarding subset: CD45RA-negative fraction. The CDR3: CASNREGTDTQYF. The CDR3 region has the DNA TGTGCCAGCAATCGGGAGGGCACAGATACGCAGTATTTT.